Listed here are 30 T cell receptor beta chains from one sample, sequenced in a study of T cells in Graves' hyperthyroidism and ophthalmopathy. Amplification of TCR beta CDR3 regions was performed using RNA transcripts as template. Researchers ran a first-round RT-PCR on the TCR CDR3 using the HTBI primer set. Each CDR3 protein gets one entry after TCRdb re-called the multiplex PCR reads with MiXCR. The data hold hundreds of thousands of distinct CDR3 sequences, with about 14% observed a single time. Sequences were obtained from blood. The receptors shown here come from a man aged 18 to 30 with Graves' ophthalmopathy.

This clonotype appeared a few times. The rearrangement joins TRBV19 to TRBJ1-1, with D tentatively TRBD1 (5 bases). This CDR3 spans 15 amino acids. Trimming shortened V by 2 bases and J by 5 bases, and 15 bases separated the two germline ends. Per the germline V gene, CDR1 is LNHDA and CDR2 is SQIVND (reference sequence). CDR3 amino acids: CASSIFQGVDTEAFF. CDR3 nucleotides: TGTGCCAGTAGTATATTCCAGGGTGTTGATACTGAAGCTTTCTTT.

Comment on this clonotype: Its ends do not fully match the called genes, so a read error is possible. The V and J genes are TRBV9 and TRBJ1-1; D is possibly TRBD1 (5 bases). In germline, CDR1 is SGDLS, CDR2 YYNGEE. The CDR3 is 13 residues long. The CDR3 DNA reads TGTGCCTGCAGCTCAACAGGGAACACTGAAGCTTTCTTT. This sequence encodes CACSSTGNTEAFF.

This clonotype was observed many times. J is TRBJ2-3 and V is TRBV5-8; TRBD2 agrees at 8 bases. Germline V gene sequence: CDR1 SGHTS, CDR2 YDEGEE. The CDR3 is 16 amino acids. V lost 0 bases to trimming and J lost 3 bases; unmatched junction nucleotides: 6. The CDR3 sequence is CASSLGAGALTDTQYF. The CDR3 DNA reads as TGTGCCAGCAGCTTGGGAGCGGGGGCCCTTACAGATACGCAGTATTTT.

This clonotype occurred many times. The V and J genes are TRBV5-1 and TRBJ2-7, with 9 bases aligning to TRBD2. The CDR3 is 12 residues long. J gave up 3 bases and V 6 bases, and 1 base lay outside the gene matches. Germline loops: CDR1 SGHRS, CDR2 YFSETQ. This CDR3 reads CASNSGSYEQYF. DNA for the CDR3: TGCGCCAGCAATAGCGGGAGCTACGAGCAGTACTTC.

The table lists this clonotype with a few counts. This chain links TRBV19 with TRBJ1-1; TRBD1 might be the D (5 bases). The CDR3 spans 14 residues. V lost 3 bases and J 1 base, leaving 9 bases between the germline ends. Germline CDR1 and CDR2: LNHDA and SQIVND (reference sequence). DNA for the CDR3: TGTGCCAGTAGTATTTACCAGGGGAACACTGAAGCTTTCTTT. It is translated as CASSIYQGNTEAFF.

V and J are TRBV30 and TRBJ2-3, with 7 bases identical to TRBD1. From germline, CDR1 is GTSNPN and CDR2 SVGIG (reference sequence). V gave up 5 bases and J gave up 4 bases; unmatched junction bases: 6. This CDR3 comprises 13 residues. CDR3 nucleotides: TGTGCCTGGGCAGGGGGATCCGCAGATACGCAGTATTTT. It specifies CAWAGGSADTQYF.

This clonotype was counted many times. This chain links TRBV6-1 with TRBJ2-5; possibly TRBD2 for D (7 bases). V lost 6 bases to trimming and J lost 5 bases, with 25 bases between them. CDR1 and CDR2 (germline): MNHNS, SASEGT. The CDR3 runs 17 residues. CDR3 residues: CASRRGGIGGAWETQYF. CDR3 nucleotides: TGTGCCAGCAGAAGAGGGGGTATAGGGGGGGCTTGGGAGACCCAGTACTTC.

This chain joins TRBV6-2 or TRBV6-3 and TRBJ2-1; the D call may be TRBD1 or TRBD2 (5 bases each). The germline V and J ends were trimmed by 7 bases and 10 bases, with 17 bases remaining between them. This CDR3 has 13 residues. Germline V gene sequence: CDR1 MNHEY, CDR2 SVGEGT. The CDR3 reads CASNLDLGDEQFF. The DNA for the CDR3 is TGTGCCAGCAACCTGGACCTCGGGGACGAGCAGTTCTTC.

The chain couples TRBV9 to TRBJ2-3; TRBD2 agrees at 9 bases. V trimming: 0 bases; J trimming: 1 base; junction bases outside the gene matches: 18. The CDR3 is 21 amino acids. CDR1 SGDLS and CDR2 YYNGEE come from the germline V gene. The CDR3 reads CASSVVPPAGGLPLRTDTQYF. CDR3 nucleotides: TGTGCCAGCAGCGTAGTACCCCCCGCGGGGGGGCTCCCCCTACGCACAGATACGCAGTATTTT.

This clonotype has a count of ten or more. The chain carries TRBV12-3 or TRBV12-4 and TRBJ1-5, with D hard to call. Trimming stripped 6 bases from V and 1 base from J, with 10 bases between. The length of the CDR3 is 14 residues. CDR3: CASRATGSNQPQHF. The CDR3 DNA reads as TGTGCCAGCAGGGCAACCGGGAGCAATCAGCCCCAGCATTTT.

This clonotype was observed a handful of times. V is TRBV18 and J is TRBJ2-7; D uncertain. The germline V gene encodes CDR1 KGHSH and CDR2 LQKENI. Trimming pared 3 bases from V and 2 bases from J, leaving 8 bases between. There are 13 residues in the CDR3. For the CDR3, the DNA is TGTGCCAGCTCACCTCCTACAACCTACGAGCAGTACTTC. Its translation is CASSPPTTYEQYF.

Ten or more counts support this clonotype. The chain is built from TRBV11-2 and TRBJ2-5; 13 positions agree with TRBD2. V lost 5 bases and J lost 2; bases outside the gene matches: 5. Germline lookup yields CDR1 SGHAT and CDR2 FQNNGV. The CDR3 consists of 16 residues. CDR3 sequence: CASSPRTSGGQETQYF. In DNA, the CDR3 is TGTGCCAGCAGCCCCCGGACTAGCGGGGGACAAGAGACCCAGTACTTC.

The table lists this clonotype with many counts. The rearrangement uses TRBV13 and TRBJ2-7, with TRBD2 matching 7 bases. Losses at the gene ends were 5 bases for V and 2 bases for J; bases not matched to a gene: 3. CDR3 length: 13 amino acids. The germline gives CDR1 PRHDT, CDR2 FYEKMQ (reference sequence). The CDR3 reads CASSLSGPYEQYF. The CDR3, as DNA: TGTGCCAGCAGCCTTAGCGGGCCCTACGAGCAGTACTTC.

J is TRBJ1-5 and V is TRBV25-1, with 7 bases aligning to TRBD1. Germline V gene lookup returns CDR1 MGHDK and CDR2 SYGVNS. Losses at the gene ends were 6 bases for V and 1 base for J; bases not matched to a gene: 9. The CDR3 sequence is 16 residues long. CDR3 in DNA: TGTGCCAGCAGGACCGTCAGGGGGATCAGCAATCAGCCCCAGCATTTT. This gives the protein CASRTVRGISNQPQHF.

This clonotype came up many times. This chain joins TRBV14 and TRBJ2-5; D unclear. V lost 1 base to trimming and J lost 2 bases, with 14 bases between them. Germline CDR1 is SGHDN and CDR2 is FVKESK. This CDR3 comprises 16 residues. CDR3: CASSQGRSSLQETQYF. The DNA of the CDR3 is TGTGCCAGCAGCCAAGGGCGGTCCAGCTTACAAGAGACCCAGTACTTC.

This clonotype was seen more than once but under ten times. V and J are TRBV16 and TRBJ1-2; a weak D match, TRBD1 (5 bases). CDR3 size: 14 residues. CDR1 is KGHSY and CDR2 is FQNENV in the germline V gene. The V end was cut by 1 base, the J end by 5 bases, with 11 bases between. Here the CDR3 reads CASSQLEQAYGYTF. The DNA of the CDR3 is TGTGCCAGCAGCCAATTAGAACAGGCTTATGGCTACACCTTC.

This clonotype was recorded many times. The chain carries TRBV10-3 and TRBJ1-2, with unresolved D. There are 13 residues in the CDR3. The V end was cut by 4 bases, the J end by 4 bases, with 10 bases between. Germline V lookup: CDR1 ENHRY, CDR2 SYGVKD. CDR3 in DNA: TGTGCCATCAGTGCCGCGGACCTCTATGGCTACACCTTC. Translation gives CAISAADLYGYTF.

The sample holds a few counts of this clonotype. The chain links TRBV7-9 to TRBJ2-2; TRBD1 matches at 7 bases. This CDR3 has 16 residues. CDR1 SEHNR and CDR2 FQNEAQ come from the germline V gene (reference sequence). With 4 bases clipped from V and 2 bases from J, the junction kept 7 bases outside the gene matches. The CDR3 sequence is CASSSPGQLNTGELFF. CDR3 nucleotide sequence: TGTGCCAGCAGCTCACCGGGACAGCTTAACACCGGGGAGCTGTTTTTT.

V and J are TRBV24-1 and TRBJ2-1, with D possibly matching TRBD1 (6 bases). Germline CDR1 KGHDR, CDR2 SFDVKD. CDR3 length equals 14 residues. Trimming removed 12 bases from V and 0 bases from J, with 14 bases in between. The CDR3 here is CAVGTSNSYNEQFF. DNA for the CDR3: TGTGCCGTAGGGACATCAAACTCCTACAATGAGCAGTTCTTC.

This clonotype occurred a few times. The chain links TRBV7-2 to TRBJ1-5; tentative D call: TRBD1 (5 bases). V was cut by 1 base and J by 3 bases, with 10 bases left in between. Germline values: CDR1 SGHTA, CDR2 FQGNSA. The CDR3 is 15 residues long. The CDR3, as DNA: TGTGCCAGCAGCTTAGGGGGGGGAAACAATCAGCCCCAGCATTTT. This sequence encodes CASSLGGGNNQPQHF.

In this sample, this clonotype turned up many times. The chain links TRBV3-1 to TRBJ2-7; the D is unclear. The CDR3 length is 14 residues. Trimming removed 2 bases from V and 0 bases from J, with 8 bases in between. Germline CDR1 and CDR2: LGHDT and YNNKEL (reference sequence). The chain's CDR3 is CASSQSQSSYEQYF. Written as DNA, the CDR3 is TGTGCCAGCAGCCAAAGCCAGAGCTCCTACGAGCAGTACTTC.

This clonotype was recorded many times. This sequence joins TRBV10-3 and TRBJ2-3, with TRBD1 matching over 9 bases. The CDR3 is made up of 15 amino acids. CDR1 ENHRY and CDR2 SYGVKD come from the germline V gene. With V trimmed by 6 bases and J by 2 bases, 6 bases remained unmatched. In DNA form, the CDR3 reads TGTGCCATCAGCAACCCACAGGGGGCCACAGATACGCAGTATTTT. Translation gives CAISNPQGATDTQYF.

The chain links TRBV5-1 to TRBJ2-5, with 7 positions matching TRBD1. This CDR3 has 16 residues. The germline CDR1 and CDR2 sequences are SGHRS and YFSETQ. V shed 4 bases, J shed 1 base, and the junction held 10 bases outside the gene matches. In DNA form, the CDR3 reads TGCGCCAGCAGCCGCCACCAAGACAGGGTCCAAGAGACCCAGTACTTC. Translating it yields CASSRHQDRVQETQYF.

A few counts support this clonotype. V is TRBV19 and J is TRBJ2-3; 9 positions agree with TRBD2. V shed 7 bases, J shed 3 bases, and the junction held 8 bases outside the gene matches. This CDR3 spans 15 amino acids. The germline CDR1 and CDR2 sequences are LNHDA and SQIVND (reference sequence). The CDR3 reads CASNLGTSTTDTQYF. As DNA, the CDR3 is TGTGCCAGTAATCTAGGGACTAGCACAACAGATACGCAGTATTTT.

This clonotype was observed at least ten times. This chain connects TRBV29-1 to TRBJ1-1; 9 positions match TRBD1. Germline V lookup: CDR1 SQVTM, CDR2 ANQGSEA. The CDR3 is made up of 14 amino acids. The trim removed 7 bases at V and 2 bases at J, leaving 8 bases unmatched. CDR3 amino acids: CSAGDRATNTEAFF. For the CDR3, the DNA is TGCAGCGCCGGGGACAGGGCTACCAACACTGAAGCTTTCTTT.

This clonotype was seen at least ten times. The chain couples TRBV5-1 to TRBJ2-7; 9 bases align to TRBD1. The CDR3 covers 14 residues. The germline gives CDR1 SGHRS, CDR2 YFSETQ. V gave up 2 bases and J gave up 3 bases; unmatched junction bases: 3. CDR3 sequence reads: CASSLQGAVYEQYF. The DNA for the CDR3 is TGCGCCAGCAGCTTACAGGGGGCTGTCTACGAGCAGTACTTC.

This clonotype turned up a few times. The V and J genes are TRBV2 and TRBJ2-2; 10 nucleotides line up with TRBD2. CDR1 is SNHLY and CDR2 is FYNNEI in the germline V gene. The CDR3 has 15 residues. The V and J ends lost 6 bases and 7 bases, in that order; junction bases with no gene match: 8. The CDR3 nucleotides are TGTGCCAGCAGCAAACTAGCGGGAACGGGCGGGGAGCTGTTTTTT. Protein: CASSKLAGTGGELFF.

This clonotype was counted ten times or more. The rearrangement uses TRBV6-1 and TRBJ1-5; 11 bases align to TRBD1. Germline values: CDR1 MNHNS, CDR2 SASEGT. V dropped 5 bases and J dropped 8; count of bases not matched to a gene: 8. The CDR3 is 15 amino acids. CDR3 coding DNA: TGTGCCAGCAGTATGGGACAGGGGGTCCTTGAGCCCCAGCATTTT. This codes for CASSMGQGVLEPQHF.

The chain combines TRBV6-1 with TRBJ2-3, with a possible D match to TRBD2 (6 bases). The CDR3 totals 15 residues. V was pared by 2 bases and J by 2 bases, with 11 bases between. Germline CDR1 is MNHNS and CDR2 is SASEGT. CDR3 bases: TGTGCCAGCAGTGAACCTAGCGCAAACACAGATACGCAGTATTTT. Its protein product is CASSEPSANTDTQYF.

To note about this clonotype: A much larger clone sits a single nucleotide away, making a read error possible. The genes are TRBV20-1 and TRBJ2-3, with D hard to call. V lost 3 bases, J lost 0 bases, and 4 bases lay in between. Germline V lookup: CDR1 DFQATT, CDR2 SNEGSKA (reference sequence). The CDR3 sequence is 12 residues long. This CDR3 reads CSARGSTDTQYF. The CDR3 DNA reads TGCAGTGCTAGGGGAAGCACAGATACGCAGTATTTT.